This T cell receptor beta chain comes out of a study of blood T cell repertoires in COVID-19 (dated by TCRdb to the early 2020s). For the wider study: The collaborator samples originated in the United States, Italy and Spain and spanned the acute and convalescent phases of COVID-19. The material from the prospective study consisted of cDNA or gDNA derived from T cells, B-cell-depleted T cells, or PBMCs. The dataset comprised deeply sampled blood TCRbeta repertoires from subjects exposed to, actively infected with, or recovered from COVID-19. A freely available public database, intended as a resource for researchers studying the immune response to SARS-CoV-2, is where the repertoires were released. Samples were obtained from the ongoing ImmuneRACE study (first 160 participants) and from approximately 1,200 subjects provided by 6 global collaborators. The sample metadata nearly always contained a de-identified subject ID, COVID-19 status, age in years and sex. Where available, HLA class I and class II types were taken from metadata supplied by the sample provider and were not determined by assay-based typing. Summary of the overall study and its limitations: Clinical and demographic metadata were provided uncurated, with the amount varying by source and participant.

Enrolling through a virtual design, the prospective study's participants ranged in age from roughly 18 to 89 years and lived across roughly 24 United States geographic areas. Cohort assignment in the prospective study relied on participant-reported clinical history from a screening survey and a study questionnaire. Recovered participants in ImmuneRACE Cohort 3 were defined by two consecutive negative NP/OP PCR tests, clearance by a healthcare professional, or resolution of symptoms. In the prospective study, whole blood, serum and a nasopharyngeal or oropharyngeal swab were collected from each participant by mobile phlebotomists. Additional blood draws and questionnaires over a 2-month period could optionally be provided by prospective study participants. Before DNA extraction, blood samples from the prospective study were shipped at room temperature or frozen. V and J are truncated by 8 bases and 1 base respectively, leaving an intervening sequence of 14 bases. The CDR3 starts with the cysteine, ends with the phenylalanine, and has 15 residues. The sequence is cut down to CDR3 DNA, 45 bases in frame from base 1. Based on the germline V gene, the CDR1 and CDR2 sequences are MRHNA and SNTAGT.

Points on this clone: Its antigen is not yet known. Base-call qualities are not available, and no considerably larger clone is one nucleotide away.

TCRbeta CDR3 regions were amplified from genomic DNA using the immunoSEQ Assay, a bias-controlled multiplex PCR. Turning to the authors' computational methods: Nucleated cell counts per sample were estimated from amplification of reference gene primers within the assay. To quantify the absolute abundance of each unique TCRbeta CDR3 rearrangement, sequence reads were collapsed and filtered. Productive Simpson clonality was computed per sample as the square root of Simpson's diversity index over productive rearrangements. TCRdb's version of the immuneACCESS table is confined to in-frame rearrangements and falls short of the full clone set. An unresolved V gene accounts for under half of the shortfall where checked; the remainder is of unknown origin. That table furnishes V, J and clone size, whereas the DNA furnished D and trimming. A total of about 150,000 clones appear in this sample, about 80% of them only once. About 7.2% of the sample belongs to the ten largest clones.

The TCR sequence derives from a man aged 45-65 years who had recovered from COVID-19. The sample comprised PBMCs or T cells enriched from blood (not recorded which). The receptor chain draws on TRBV6-4 and TRBJ2-2; no D gene is confidently identified. The CDR3 is CASSRLSGNTGELFF. The bases read TGTGCCAGCTCCCGCTTATCAGGGAACACCGGGGAGCTGTTTTTT.